The 31 T cell receptor beta chains given below trace back to one sample, sequenced in a study of blood T cells in healthy people across ages. For the second PCR, which ran for about 6 to 11 cycles, a sample-barcoded 5' primer and a J-beta primer mix were used. MiXCR was run by TCRdb on the 5' RACE reads, yielding one entry per CDR3 protein. The data contain 750,000 to 950,000 distinct CDR3 sequences, roughly 26% of them singletons. These same records also appear under a second study, on T cells of mothers and their children.

Sequenced sample: blood. Source of these receptors: a boy aged 5-17 years in good health.

The genes are TRBV28 and TRBJ2-1, with 9 bases matching TRBD2. CDR3 length equals 16 residues. Germline V gene data show CDR1 as MDHEN and CDR2 as SYDVKM. Trimming took 5 bases from V and 3 from J; bases not matched to a gene: 8. The CDR3 sequence: CASSLYSGGHYNEQFF. Here the CDR3 DNA reads TGTGCCAGCAGTCTGTATAGCGGGGGTCACTACAATGAGCAGTTCTTC.

In this sample, this clonotype turned up a few times. The CDR3 nucleotides are TGTGCCAGCAGTTACAGTAAGGCCATTCGAGAGACCCAGTACTTC. Translation: CASSYSKAIRETQYF. The chain employs TRBV6-5 and TRBJ2-5; D not certain. The V and J ends lost 2 bases and 4 bases respectively, with 14 bases between them. CDR1 is MNHEY, CDR2 SVGAGI, per germline. The CDR3 has 15 amino acids.

This clonotype was seen more than once but under ten times. This chain connects TRBV29-1 to TRBJ1-2, with no clear D. The CDR3 has 12 amino acids. Germline V lookup: CDR1 SQVTM, CDR2 ANQGSEA. The V gene lost 7 bases and the J gene lost 8 bases, with 17 bases spanning the gap. CDR3 in DNA: TGCAGCGCCGGCCGCGGGGAGGACGGCTACACCTTC. Translating gives CSAGRGEDGYTF.

The chain joins TRBV7-9 to TRBJ1-1; a possible D gene is TRBD1 (5 bases). Per germline, CDR1 SEHNR and CDR2 FQNEAQ (reference sequence). CDR3 length equals 14 residues. Trimming removed 2 bases at V and 3 bases at J, with 10 bases between. The CDR3 spells CASSLYPGDTEAFF. CDR3 in DNA: TGTGCCAGCAGCTTATACCCGGGGGACACTGAAGCTTTCTTT.

This clonotype was seen a few times. The chain employs TRBV20-1 and TRBJ2-7, with 11 nucleotides matching TRBD2. The CDR3 contains 15 residues. Germline loops: CDR1 DFQATT, CDR2 SNEGSKA (reference sequence). Trimming at V came to 5 bases and at J to 2 bases, leaving 8 bases not matched to a gene. Here the CDR3 reads CSAGLAGGSPYEQYF. The CDR3 DNA follows: TGCAGTGCTGGGCTAGCGGGGGGTTCCCCCTACGAGCAGTACTTC.

With regard to this clonotype: One junction end does not reproduce the germline sequence, and a read error may be involved. This chain joins TRBV5-1 and TRBJ2-2; possible D gene TRBD2, 6 bases. The CDR3 length is 15 residues. From germline, CDR1 is SGHRS and CDR2 YFSETQ. CDR3 bases: TGTGCCAGCAGCTTGGGACTGGGGAACACCGGGGAGCTGTTTTTT. It translates to CASSLGLGNTGELFF.

The chain carries TRBV5-5 and TRBJ2-1, with 8 nucleotides matching TRBD2. The J segment lost 9 bases and the V segment lost 5 bases, leaving 13 bases of the junction unmatched. The CDR3 is 15 residues long. Germline V gene lookup returns CDR1 SGHKS and CDR2 YYEKEE (reference sequence). As DNA, the CDR3 is TGTGCCAGCAGTTCGATGCCTAGCGGGTTAATTGAGCAGTTCTTC. Residues: CASSSMPSGLIEQFF.

The gene calls are TRBV24-1 and TRBJ1-2; D gene ambiguous. The CDR3 is 16 residues long. Germline-derived CDR1 and CDR2 are KGHDR and SFDVKD. The V end was cut by 4 bases, the J end by 4 bases, with 18 bases between. CDR3: CATSDPHTGQGYGYTF. CDR3 in DNA: TGTGCCACCAGTGACCCTCATACTGGGCAAGGCTATGGCTACACCTTC.

This clonotype has a handful of counts. The CDR3 bases are TGTGCCAGCAGACCTAACAGAAGAATGAGCGGGGCCACCTACGAGCAGTACTTC. It specifies CASRPNRRMSGATYEQYF. The chain combines TRBV11-2 with TRBJ2-7; 7 nucleotides line up with TRBD2. The CDR3 contains 18 residues. Germline CDR1 SGHAT, CDR2 FQNNGV. Trimming removed 6 bases from V and 2 bases from J; junction bases left unmatched: 19.

CDR3 sequence (DNA): TGTGCCACCAGCCCTCGAGGTGACAGGGGGCTGTCTGGGGCCAACGTCCTGACTTTC. The encoded protein is CATSPRGDRGLSGANVLTF. This rearrangement joins TRBV15 to TRBJ2-6, with 10 bases matching TRBD1. Trimming cost V 5 bases and J 1 base; bases outside gene matches: 11. The CDR3 is 19 amino acids. Germline CDR1 and CDR2: LNHNV and YYDKDF (reference sequence).

This clonotype was detected only a few times. V usage is TRBV12-3 or TRBV12-4 and J usage is TRBJ2-3; 11 nucleotides line up with TRBD1. The CDR3 has 15 residues. Trimming at V came to 5 bases and at J to 10 bases, leaving 11 bases not matched to a gene. DNA of the CDR3: TGTGCCAGCAGTCCCCGGGACAGGGGGGTCCCATCGCAGTATTTT. Encoded protein: CASSPRDRGVPSQYF.

The chain joins TRBV5-4 to TRBJ1-2, with D perhaps matching TRBD1 (6 bases). Germline V gene sequence: CDR1 SGHNT, CDR2 YYREEE (reference sequence). Trimming removed 3 bases at V and 6 bases at J, with 21 bases between. The CDR3 has 16 amino acids. The CDR3 coding sequence is TGTGCCAGCAGCTCTCCCCGGGACAACTCGTTCGATGGCTACACCTTC. As protein: CASSSPRDNSFDGYTF.

This chain uses TRBV7-9 with TRBJ1-1, with D perhaps matching TRBD1 (6 bases). The CDR3 consists of 13 residues. The germline V gene has CDR1 SEHNR and CDR2 FQNEAQ (reference sequence). Between the trimmed V and J ends, which lost 5 bases and 4 bases, there was a span of 11 bases. CDR3 sequence: CASSAGAGTEAFF. The CDR3, as DNA: TGTGCCAGCAGCGCAGGGGCGGGCACTGAAGCTTTCTTT.

V and J are TRBV20-1 and TRBJ1-1; perhaps TRBD1 as D (5 bases). CDR3 length: 14 amino acids. V lost 0 bases and J 1 base, leaving 9 bases between the germline ends. In germline, CDR1 is DFQATT, CDR2 SNEGSKA (reference sequence). The CDR3 region is CSARDGHRNTEAFF. The CDR3, as DNA: TGCAGTGCTAGAGATGGACACCGGAACACTGAAGCTTTCTTT.

The chain has TRBV9 and TRBJ2-3; possible D gene TRBD1, 6 bases. V was pared by 7 bases and J by 3 bases, with 15 bases between. Germline V gene lookup returns CDR1 SGDLS and CDR2 YYNGEE. The CDR3 contains 14 residues. The CDR3, as DNA: TGTGCCAGCGGCCTACAGGGTAGAACAGATACGCAGTATTTT. Encoded protein: CASGLQGRTDTQYF.

This clonotype was seen more than once but under ten times. At one end, the junction sequence differs from germline, possibly due to a read error. The chain carries TRBV4-1 and TRBJ2-5; 10 bases fit TRBD2. The CDR3 sequence is 12 residues long. CDR1 and CDR2 from the germline V gene are MGHRA and YSYEKL. The CDR3 sequence is CASSGSGGPMFF. The CDR3 nucleotides read TGCGCCAGCAGCGGTAGCGGGGGGCCTATGTTCTTC.

The sample holds a few counts of this clonotype. The genes are TRBV20-1 and TRBJ1-5; D ambiguous. CDR1 is DFQATT, CDR2 SNEGSKA, per germline (reference sequence). Trimming shortened V by 3 bases and J by 3 bases, and 15 bases separated the two germline ends. The CDR3 extends over 15 amino acids. CDR3 protein: CSASRPTRYNQPQHF. The CDR3 coding sequence is TGCAGTGCTAGTCGTCCCACCCGATACAATCAGCCCCAGCATTTT.

For the CDR3, the DNA is TGTGCCAGCAGCGCAGTTCAGGGGGCGCGCACAGATACGCAGTATTTT. It translates to CASSAVQGARTDTQYF. The chain couples TRBV2 to TRBJ2-3, with 8 bases aligning to TRBD1. J lost 1 base, V lost 6 bases, and 9 bases had no gene match. Germline lookup yields CDR1 SNHLY and CDR2 FYNNEI. CDR3 size: 16 residues.

The table lists this clonotype with many counts. The CDR3 is CAWSVRGNQPQHF. The CDR3 nucleotides read TGTGCCTGGAGTGTACGGGGGAATCAGCCCCAGCATTTT. V usage is TRBV30 and J usage is TRBJ1-5, with D perhaps TRBD1 (5 bases). The V end lost 0 bases, the J end lost 4 bases, and 7 bases lay between the germline ends. The CDR3 consists of 13 residues. Germline V gene lookup returns CDR1 GTSNPN and CDR2 SVGIG (reference sequence).

V usage is TRBV10-1 and J usage is TRBJ2-7; D gene ambiguous. The CDR3 is 14 residues long. Per the germline V gene, CDR1 is WNHNN and CDR2 is SYGVQD (reference sequence). V lost 3 bases and J 0 bases, leaving 9 bases between the germline ends. CDR3 in DNA: TGCGCCAGCAGTGACGGGTTTAGCTCCTACGAGCAGTACTTC. Translating it yields CASSDGFSSYEQYF.

There are a few counts of this clonotype. The chain joins TRBV7-8 to TRBJ2-3; TRBD2 matches at 10 bases. Germline values: CDR1 SGHVS, CDR2 FQNEAQ. The CDR3 runs 16 residues. V dropped 4 bases and J dropped 0; count of bases not matched to a gene: 4. The CDR3 DNA reads TGTGCCAGCAGCTCAGCGGGACTAGCGAGCACAGATACGCAGTATTTT. This encodes CASSSAGLASTDTQYF.

The chain uses TRBV7-6 and TRBJ2-5; 8 nucleotides match TRBD1. Looked up from germline, CDR1 is SGHVS and CDR2 is FNYEAQ. With 1 base clipped from V and 5 bases from J, the junction kept 3 bases outside the gene matches. This CDR3 contains 14 residues. The CDR3 DNA sequence: TGTGCCAGCAGCTTAGTCCGGGACAGGGAGACCCAGTACTTC. Its protein is CASSLVRDRETQYF.

V and J are TRBV12-5 and TRBJ2-3, with TRBD1 matching over 9 bases. V trimming: 0 bases; J trimming: 4 bases; junction bases outside the gene matches: 8. The CDR3 extends over 17 amino acids. Germline loops: CDR1 LGHNT, CDR2 FRNRAP. CDR3: CASGLVIKTGGSDTQYF. CDR3 nucleotide sequence: TGTGCTAGTGGTTTGGTAATCAAGACAGGGGGATCAGATACGCAGTATTTT. The complete variable domain, with remaining parts taken from reference TRBV12-5 and TRBJ2-3, reads DARVTQTPRHKVTEMGQEVTMRCQPILGHNTVFWYRQTMMQGLELLAYFRNRAPLDDSGMPKDRFSAEMPDATLATLKIQPSEPRDSAVYFCASGLVIKTGGSDTQYFGPGTRLTVL.

The chain couples TRBV28 to TRBJ2-5; either TRBD1 or TRBD2 may supply D (5 bases each). The assigned J gene may be wrong: the sequence end matches TRBJ2-1 better. The germline gives CDR1 MDHEN, CDR2 SYDVKM. The CDR3 is 14 amino acids. The DNA for the CDR3 is TGTGCCAGCAGTGGTTGGGGGATCCACAATGAGCAGTTCTTC. It yields the protein CASSGWGIHNEQFF.

This CDR3 is CASSFGASGIDEQYF. The DNA for the CDR3 is TGTGCCAGCAGCTTCGGGGCTAGCGGGATAGACGAGCAGTACTTC. The chain employs TRBV7-9 and TRBJ2-7, with 9 bases that match TRBD2. Germline V CDR1 and CDR2: SEHNR, FQNEAQ (reference sequence). Germline trimming cut 3 bases from V and 5 bases from J; bases unmatched to any gene: 8. The CDR3 length is 15 residues.

The rearrangement uses TRBV19 and TRBJ2-5; 11 bases map to TRBD1. The assigned J gene may be wrong: the sequence end matches TRBJ2-7 better. Germline assignment: CDR1 LNHDA and CDR2 SQIVND (reference sequence). The CDR3 runs to 14 residues. Here the CDR3 reads CASSRDRGIYEQYF. CDR3 nucleotide sequence: TGTGCCAGTAGCCGGGACAGGGGGATCTACGAGCAGTACTTC.

This sequence joins TRBV27 and TRBJ2-3, with 11 nucleotides matching TRBD2. Trimming took 8 bases from V and 2 from J; bases not matched to a gene: 9. This CDR3 is built from 16 residues. Germline CDR1 MNHEY, CDR2 SMNVEV (reference sequence). This CDR3 reads CASSLLAGGNTDTQYF. CDR3 coding DNA: TGTGCCAGCTCCCTCCTAGCGGGGGGAAACACAGATACGCAGTATTTT.

This clonotype was seen a few times. This chain connects TRBV7-2 to TRBJ2-7; a weak D match, TRBD1 (6 bases). Germline V CDR1 and CDR2: SGHTA, FQGNSA. Between the trimmed V and J ends, which lost 5 bases and 3 bases, there was a span of 14 bases. The CDR3 runs to 14 residues. CDR3 DNA sequence: TGTGCCAGCAGCCGGTCCCGGGACATCTACGAGCAGTACTTC. This sequence encodes CASSRSRDIYEQYF.

Notes on this clonotype: The junction departs from the called germline gene at one end, perhaps through a read error. The rearrangement joins TRBV2 to TRBJ2-2; TRBD2 might be the D (6 bases). From germline, CDR1 is SNHLY and CDR2 FYNNEI. CDR3 size: 14 residues. The CDR3 protein is CASSDRGYTGDLFF. CDR3 bases: TGTGCCAGCAGTGATCGGGGGTATACCGGGGATCTGTTTTTT.

There are many counts of this clonotype. The rearrangement joins TRBV30 to TRBJ1-6; D may be TRBD1 (6 bases). There are 14 residues in the CDR3. V was cut by 3 bases and J by 9 bases, with 15 bases left in between. Looked up from germline, CDR1 is GTSNPN and CDR2 is SVGIG (reference sequence). CDR3 in amino acids: CAWRGQPPTSPLHF. CDR3 nucleotides: TGTGCCTGGAGAGGACAGCCTCCAACTTCACCCCTCCACTTT.

V gene TRBV6-5 combines with J gene TRBJ2-5; 8 bases map to TRBD2. V dropped 2 bases and J dropped 1; count of bases not matched to a gene: 3. The CDR3 spans 15 residues. CDR1 is MNHEY, CDR2 SVGAGI, per germline. CDR3 in amino acids: CASSYRGGLQETQYF. The CDR3 coding sequence is TGTGCCAGCAGTTACCGGGGGGGCCTCCAAGAGACCCAGTACTTC.